This T cell receptor (beta chain) comes out of a study of cytomegalovirus exposure and HLA in healthy donors. Regarding the study as a whole: V- and J-gene trimming of TCR beta was linked (in a later analysis) to a missense DCLRE1C variant. Later analysis identified several of the most significant clusters that appeared linked to common viral pathogens.

J gave up 0 bases and V 8 bases, and 6 bases lay outside the gene matches. This CDR3 comprises 15 residues. CDR1 is MNHNS, CDR2 SASEGT, per germline. Primers: 60 Vbeta forward and 13 Jbeta reverse. Sequencing used immunoSEQ multiplex PCR; TCRdb keeps in-frame clones, though not all of them. This sample has 200,000 or so clones, with roughly 80% found just once. A note on this clone: Its antigen is not identified.

V and J are TRBV6-1 and TRBJ1-3; 8 bases align to TRBD1. Sequencing was done on a sample of PBMCs. The origin of this receptor is a boy aged 10-17 years in good health and CMV-seronegative. CDR3 nucleotides: TGTGCCAGCCGCCGACAGGGGAACTCTGGAAACACCATATATTTT. This codes for CASRRQGNSGNTIYF.